These T cell receptor beta chains were read from a single sample in a study of blood T cell repertoires in COVID-19. TCRdb's copy holds only in-frame clones and misses some; the assay was immunoSEQ multiplex PCR. The table shows 66,000 or so clones, with 80% occurring only once. The sequenced sample was peripheral blood. All receptors come from a human donor in a cohort sampled during active COVID-19. CDR3s include the opening cysteine and the closing phenylalanine or tryptophan. Each record gives: J gene, clone size, V gene, D gene, CDR3 DNA, CDR3 protein. The D gene is left open where the match is weak. Only some rows state a clone size, as once, few, many or a class for expanded clones.

TRBJ1-5	-	TRBV6-2/TRBV6-3	-	TGTGCCAGCAGTTCCTCAAGACAACGCAATCAGCCCCAGCATTTT	CASSSSRQRNQPQHF
TRBJ1-5	-	TRBV6-1	-	TGTGCCAGCAGTGAATCAGGGGTCAATCAGCCCCAGCATTTT	CASSESGVNQPQHF
TRBJ1-3	-	TRBV3-1/TRBV3-2	-	TGTGCCAGCAGCCCAGCTCCGGGACTCCCGGGAAACACCATATATTTT	CASSPAPGLPGNTIYF
TRBJ2-1	-	TRBV30	-	TGTGCCTGGAGTAAAACAGCTTACAATGAGCAGTTCTTC	CAWSKTAYNEQFF
TRBJ2-1	-	TRBV6-2/TRBV6-3	TRBD2	TGTGCCAGCAGTTACTCTCTTATGCGGGAGTTGCAGTTCTTC	CASSYSLMRELQFF
TRBJ1-4	-	TRBV7-8	-	TGTGCCAGCAGCTTAGCCAGGAGGGATGAAAAACTGTTTTTT	CASSLARRDEKLFF
TRBJ2-1	-	TRBV29-1	TRBD2	TGCAGCGTTGAAGTGCTAGCGGGCTCCTACAATGAGCAGTTCTTC	CSVEVLAGSYNEQFF
TRBJ1-2	-	TRBV3-1/TRBV3-2	-	TGTGCCAGCAGCCAAAGAGGGTCTCAACTCGGCTACACCTTC	CASSQRGSQLGYTF
TRBJ2-7	-	TRBV6-2/TRBV6-3	TRBD2	TGTGCCAGCAGTTCCGCCGGGACTAGGAGCGAGCAGTACTTC	CASSSAGTRSEQYF
TRBJ2-7	-	TRBV7-2	-	TGTGCCAGCAGCTTAACCCCAACCTTCAGGGGCCACGAGCAGTACTTC	CASSLTPTFRGHEQYF
TRBJ2-1	once	TRBV30	-	TGTGCCTGGAGTGTATTACAGCGGCTCAATGAGCAGTTCTTC	CAWSVLQRLNEQFF
TRBJ2-7	-	TRBV7-8	-	TGTGCCAGCACCTTAGGGCCGGGGACTTACGAGCAGTACTTC	CASTLGPGTYEQYF
TRBJ2-7	-	TRBV24-1	TRBD1	TGTGCCACCAGTGATTCCGGGACAGGGGGCGCGGACGAGCAGTACTTC	CATSDSGTGGADEQYF
TRBJ1-2	-	TRBV3-1/TRBV3-2	TRBD1	TGTGCCAGCAGCCAGGCCCTCCAGGGGGGCCAGGTCCCTGGCTACACCTTC	CASSQALQGGQVPGYTF
TRBJ2-7	-	TRBV4-3	TRBD1	TGCGCCAGCAGCCAATTGACAGGGAACGGGTACGAGCAGTACTTC	CASSQLTGNGYEQYF
TRBJ1-1	few	TRBV19	-	TGTGCCAGTAGTGTTCGGCAGGGGAATGCTGAAGCTTTCTTT	CASSVRQGNAEAFF
TRBJ2-1	-	TRBV7-9	TRBD2	TGTGCCAGCAGTTTGGTAAGCGGGAGTGGCAATGAGCAGTTCTTC	CASSLVSGSGNEQFF
TRBJ2-1	few	TRBV10-1	TRBD2	TGCGCCAGCGGCGGACTAGGGTACAATGAGCAGTTCTTC	CASGGLGYNEQFF
TRBJ2-7	-	TRBV3-1/TRBV3-2	-	TGTGCCAGCAGCCACGTCGACGAGCAGTACTTC	CASSHVDEQYF
TRBJ2-1	-	TRBV14	TRBD2	TGTGCCAGCAGCCCAGGGACTAGCGGGAGGGCTATACTGTTCTTC	CASSPGTSGRAILFF
TRBJ2-7	once	TRBV7-3	-	TGTGCCAGCAGCCCCCCCATAGCACGATTCTACGAGCAGTACTTC	CASSPPIARFYEQYF
TRBJ2-1	-	TRBV10-1	TRBD2	TGCGCCAGCAGTGGGCGGGAGGAGATCAATGAGCAGTTCTTC	CASSGREEINEQFF
TRBJ1-5	-	TRBV6-5	-	TGTGCCAGCACTATGGGGGGGGGCAATCAGCCCCAGCATTTT	CASTMGGGNQPQHF
TRBJ2-4	-	TRBV7-2	-	TGTGCCAGCAGCTTAGGTGGGCTAGCCAAAAACATTCAGTACTTC	CASSLGGLAKNIQYF
TRBJ2-5	-	TRBV5-4	TRBD2	TGTGCCAGCAGCTTGCTAGCGGAGGGTCAAGAGACCCAGTACTTC	CASSLLAEGQETQYF
TRBJ2-7	-	TRBV3-1/TRBV3-2	TRBD2	TGTGCCAGCAGCCAATCCAGCGGGAGGGGCTACGAGCAGTACTTC	CASSQSSGRGYEQYF
TRBJ1-6	-	TRBV6-5	-	TGTGCCAGCTTCGAAGGGAGCTCCTATAATTCACCCCTCCACTTT	CASFEGSSYNSPLHF
TRBJ1-1	-	TRBV20-1	-	TGCAGTGCTAGTAACAGTGTAGATCCTTTCTTT	CSASNSVDPFF
TRBJ2-3	-	TRBV19	TRBD2	TGTGCCAGTAGTATGTCGGGACTAGCCACAGATACGCAGTATTTT	CASSMSGLATDTQYF
TRBJ2-7	-	TRBV29-1	TRBD1	TGCAGCGGAGAAGGGACAGGGAGTAGGGAGCAGTACTTC	CSGEGTGSREQYF
TRBJ1-4	-	TRBV2	TRBD1	TGTGCCAGCAGTACAGGGGGTGCTTATGAAAAACTGTTTTTT	CASSTGGAYEKLFF